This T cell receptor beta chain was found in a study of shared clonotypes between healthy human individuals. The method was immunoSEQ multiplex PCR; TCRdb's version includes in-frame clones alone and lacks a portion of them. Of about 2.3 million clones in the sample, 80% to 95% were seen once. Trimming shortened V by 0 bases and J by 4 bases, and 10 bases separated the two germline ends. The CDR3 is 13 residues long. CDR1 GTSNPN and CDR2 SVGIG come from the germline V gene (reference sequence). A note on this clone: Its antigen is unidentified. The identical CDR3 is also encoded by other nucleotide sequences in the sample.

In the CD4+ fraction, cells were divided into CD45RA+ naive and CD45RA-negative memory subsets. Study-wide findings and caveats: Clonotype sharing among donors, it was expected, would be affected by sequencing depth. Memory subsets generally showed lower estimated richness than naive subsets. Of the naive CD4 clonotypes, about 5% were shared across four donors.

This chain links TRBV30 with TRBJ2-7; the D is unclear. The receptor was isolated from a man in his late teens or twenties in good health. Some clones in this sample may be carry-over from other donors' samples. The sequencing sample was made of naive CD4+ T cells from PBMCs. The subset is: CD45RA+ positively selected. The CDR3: CAWSVRGLYEQYF. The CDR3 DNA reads TGTGCCTGGAGTGTAAGAGGTTTATACGAGCAGTACTTC. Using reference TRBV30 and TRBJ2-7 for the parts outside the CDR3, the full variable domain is SQTIHQWPATLVQPVGSPLSLECTVEGTSNPNLYWYRQAAGRGLQLLFYSVGIGQISSEVPQNLSASRPQDRQFILSSKKLLLSDSGFYLCAWSVRGLYEQYFGPGTRLTVT.